This T cell receptor (beta chain) originates from a study of blood T cell repertoires in COVID-19. Across the study: Nucleic acid was either cDNA or gDNA, and it came from T cells, B-cell-depleted T cells, or PBMCs.

The CDR3 runs to 17 residues. Between the trimmed V and J ends, which lost 2 bases and 0 bases, there was a span of 14 bases. Germline V CDR1 and CDR2: SGHNT, YENEEA. Sequenced by immunoSEQ multiplex PCR; TCRdb stores in-frame clones only, minus some. The table has under 150,000 clones, about nine tenths seen once; the top ten hold about 3.5%. The source is a man aged 50 to 60 with active COVID-19. J is TRBJ2-1 and V is TRBV11-3; unclear D gene. Material for sequencing was peripheral blood. In nucleotides, the CDR3 is TGTGCCAGCAGCTTAAGAGGCCGCGTTCACTCCTACAATGAGCAGTTCTTC. Residues: CASSLRGRVHSYNEQFF.